This is a list of T cell receptor beta chains from one sample in a study of Ad26.COV2.S vaccination and SARS-CoV-2 variants. Repertoires were generated with immunoSEQ multiplex PCR, while TCRdb's copy carries only in-frame clones and drops some. There are some 520,000 clones in the sample; around nine tenths occur only once, and about 13% lies in the top ten. This sample comprised peripheral blood, obtained in a trial of Ad26.COV2.S vaccine versus placebo. The origin of the receptors is a person aged 18 to 59 who received the Ad26.COV2.S COVID-19 vaccine or a placebo. CDR3s include the opening cysteine and the closing phenylalanine or tryptophan. D genes are given only for firm matches. Clone size is stated in some rows and not others, as once, few, many or a class when expanded.

TRBJ1-2	TRBV28	-	-	CASSGGVYGYTF	TGTGCCAGCAGTGGGGGGGTCTATGGCTACACCTTC
TRBJ1-1	TRBV5-1	-	-	CASRRGNTEAFF	TGCGCCAGCAGGAGGGGGAACACTGAAGCTTTCTTT
TRBJ2-1	TRBV9	TRBD1	-	CASSEGAEQFF	TGTGCCAGCAGCGAGGGGGCCGAGCAGTTCTTC
TRBJ2-1	TRBV4-2	TRBD2	-	CASGTSGRHNEQFF	TGTGCCAGCGGCACTAGCGGGAGACACAATGAGCAGTTCTTC
TRBJ2-5	TRBV7-2	-	-	CASSLARVQETQYF	TGTGCCAGCAGCTTAGCTCGGGTACAGGAGACCCAGTACTTC
TRBJ1-6	TRBV9	TRBD1	-	CASSATPGQSNSPLHF	TGTGCCAGCAGCGCAACACCGGGACAGTCTAATTCACCCCTCCACTTT
TRBJ2-2	TRBV7-9	-	few	CASSLAGGNTGELFF	TGTGCCAGCAGCTTAGCGGGAGGGAACACCGGGGAGCTGTTTTTT
TRBJ2-1	TRBV7-6	TRBD2	-	CASSSRTSGNNEQFF	TGTGCCAGCAGCTCCCGGACTAGCGGAAACAATGAGCAGTTCTTC
TRBJ2-6	TRBV19	-	-	CASTPTGSGANVLTF	TGTGCCAGCACCCCCACAGGGTCTGGGGCCAACGTCCTGACTTTC
TRBJ2-7	TRBV28	TRBD1	-	CASSAPGTGRFEQYF	TGTGCCAGCAGTGCCCCCGGGACAGGGCGTTTCGAGCAGTACTTC